The rows below give T cell receptor beta chains drawn from one sample of a study of beta chain features in type 1 diabetes. Here immunoSEQ multiplex PCR was the method, and the copy in TCRdb shows in-frame clones only, minus some. Among about 150,000 clones, 9% were seen once, and the ten largest hold 0.7%. Sequencing was done on a sample of central memory CD4+ T cells from blood. These receptors originate from a young woman with type 1 diabetes. CDR3s include the opening cysteine and the closing phenylalanine or tryptophan. D genes are given only for firm matches. Clone size is not always given. Where it is, it says once, few, many or a class for expanded clones.

d_gene: NA
j_gene: TRBJ1-1
abundance: few
v_gene: TRBV7-3
CDR3nt: TGTGCCAGCAGCTTACAGGGGCCGAACACTGAAGCTTTCTTT
CDR3aa: CASSLQGPNTEAFF

d_gene: TRBD1
j_gene: TRBJ1-2
abundance: few
v_gene: TRBV20-1
CDR3nt: TGCAGTGCTGACAGGGACTATGGCTACACCTTC
CDR3aa: CSADRDYGYTF

d_gene: TRBD2
j_gene: TRBJ2-7
abundance: NA
v_gene: TRBV7-6
CDR3nt: TGTGCCAGCAGCTTGTCGACGGCGGGAGGCTACGAGCAGTACTTC
CDR3aa: CASSLSTAGGYEQYF

d_gene: NA
j_gene: TRBJ2-5
abundance: few
v_gene: TRBV2
CDR3nt: TGTGCCAGCAGGGGAGATACGGAGACCCAGTACTTC
CDR3aa: CASRGDTETQYF

d_gene: TRBD2
j_gene: TRBJ2-7
abundance: NA
v_gene: TRBV14
CDR3nt: TGTGCCAGCAGCCAAGGAAGCGGGGGATCCCTCGAGCAGTACTTC
CDR3aa: CASSQGSGGSLEQYF

d_gene: TRBD1
j_gene: TRBJ2-5
abundance: NA
v_gene: TRBV5-1
CDR3nt: TGCGCCAGCAGCTGGGGACAGGCAGAGACCCAGTACTTC
CDR3aa: CASSWGQAETQYF

d_gene: NA
j_gene: TRBJ2-5
abundance: few
v_gene: TRBV2
CDR3nt: TGTGCCAGCACGACAGCTGGAGAGACCCAGTACTTC
CDR3aa: CASTTAGETQYF

d_gene: TRBD1
j_gene: TRBJ1-2
abundance: many
v_gene: TRBV6-1
CDR3nt: TGTGCCAGCAGTGTGGGACAGGGGTTTGGCTACACCTTC
CDR3aa: CASSVGQGFGYTF

d_gene: TRBD1
j_gene: TRBJ2-1
abundance: NA
v_gene: TRBV6-5
CDR3nt: TGTGCCAGCAGGTCTACAGGGGATGGAAGGGAGCAGTTCTTC
CDR3aa: CASRSTGDGREQFF

d_gene: TRBD1
j_gene: TRBJ1-1
abundance: NA
v_gene: TRBV19
CDR3nt: TGTGCCAGTAGTCGTCCGGGACAGAGCATGAACACTGAAGCTTTCTTT
CDR3aa: CASSRPGQSMNTEAFF

d_gene: NA
j_gene: TRBJ1-2
abundance: NA
v_gene: TRBV9
CDR3nt: TGTGCCAGCAGCGGGACAGTGCGTGGCTATGGCTACACCTTC
CDR3aa: CASSGTVRGYGYTF

d_gene: TRBD1
j_gene: TRBJ2-2
abundance: NA
v_gene: TRBV29-1
CDR3nt: TGCAGCGCTAGAGGGACAGCGAACACCGGGGAGCTGTTTTTT
CDR3aa: CSARGTANTGELFF

d_gene: NA
j_gene: TRBJ1-4
abundance: NA
v_gene: TRBV7-9
CDR3nt: TGTGCCAGCAGCTTAGCGTTGAGTGAAAAACTGTTTTTT
CDR3aa: CASSLALSEKLFF